The source of this T cell receptor (beta chain) is a study of cytomegalovirus exposure and HLA in healthy donors. PCR was performed using 60 Vbeta and 13 Jbeta primers. Repertoires were generated with immunoSEQ multiplex PCR, while TCRdb's copy carries only in-frame clones and drops some. This sample has roughly 67,000 clones, with over 75% found just once. With respect to this clone: Its antigen is not identified.

Study results and limitations: Per a prior analysis, the majority of TCR beta V segments were productive roughly 87% or roughly 30% of the time.

Trimming removed 3 bases from V and 4 bases from J, with 7 bases in between. The CDR3 sequence is 13 residues long. Looked up from germline, CDR1 is WSHSY and CDR2 is SAAADI. Healthy people donating bone marrow made up the donors. The sample was PBMCs. The V and J genes are TRBV10-2 and TRBJ1-5, with D possibly matching TRBD1 (6 bases). This clonotype was sampled from a man aged 35-49 years in good health and CMV-seronegative. DNA of the CDR3: TGCGCCAGCAGTGATACAGGGAATCAGCCCCAGCATTTT. Its translation: CASSDTGNQPQHF.